Listed below are T cell receptor beta chains from one sample, sequenced in a study of T cell responses to AZD1222 COVID-19 vaccine. Here immunoSEQ multiplex PCR was the method, and the copy in TCRdb shows in-frame clones only, minus some. The sample lists roughly 110,000 clones; around 89% were seen once. The sample consisted of peripheral blood, taken 28 days after the second AZD1222 dose. The receptors were sampled from an adult who received the AZD1222 COVID-19 vaccine. Both conserved end residues are part of each CDR3. The D gene is left open where the match is weak. Size is omitted from some rows. Given values are once, few, many or a class for expanded clones.

clone_size j_call v_call cdr3_length d_call cdr3_aa cdr3_nt
. TRBJ2-2 TRBV18 13 . CASSDRNTGELFF TGTGCCAGCTCAGACAGGAACACCGGGGAGCTGTTTTTT
. TRBJ1-2 TRBV10-2 13 . CASSEGAVYGYTF TGCGCCAGCAGTGAGGGGGCAGTCTATGGCTACACCTTC
. TRBJ2-2 TRBV19 16 . CASSSPRKGFTGELFF TGTGCCAGTAGTTCCCCTAGGAAGGGGTTCACCGGGGAGCTGTTTTTT
few TRBJ2-5 TRBV7-3 15 . CASSASPGARETQYF TGTGCCAGCAGCGCATCCCCAGGGGCTCGGGAGACCCAGTACTTC
. TRBJ2-5 TRBV7-9 12 . CASSRGSGTQYF TGTGCCAGCAGCCGGGGGTCAGGGACCCAGTACTTC
. TRBJ2-1 TRBV19 16 TRBD2 CASTSGLAGLGNEQFF TGTGCCAGTACCTCCGGACTAGCGGGGTTAGGTAATGAGCAGTTCTTC
. TRBJ1-1 TRBV10-3 14 TRBD1 CAIRQDRVNTEAFF TGTGCCATCAGGCAAGACAGGGTCAACACTGAAGCTTTCTTT
. TRBJ1-5 TRBV9 14 . CASSSSGSNQPQHF TGTGCCAGCAGCTCATCGGGGAGCAATCAGCCCCAGCATTTT
. TRBJ2-7 TRBV3-1/TRBV3-2 13 TRBD1 CASSHTGAYEQYF TGTGCCAGCAGCCACACAGGGGCCTACGAGCAGTACTTC
once TRBJ1-2 TRBV12-3/TRBV12-4 12 . CASRAANYGYTF TGTGCCAGCAGGGCAGCCAACTATGGCTACACCTTC
. TRBJ2-3 TRBV12-5 13 . CASGPGSRDTQYF TGTGCTAGTGGGCCCGGCTCGAGGGATACGCAGTATTTT
. TRBJ1-3 TRBV7-2 17 . CASSLAGRPDSGNTIYF TGTGCCAGCAGCTTAGCGGGTCGCCCCGACTCTGGAAACACCATATATTTT
. TRBJ1-6 TRBV21-1 15 . CASSDRDTGNSPLHF TGTGCCAGCAGCGACCGGGACACGGGAAATTCACCCCTCCACTTT
. TRBJ2-3 TRBV7-2 15 . CASLPRTAPTDTQYF TGTGCCAGCCTACCTAGGACAGCCCCCACAGATACGCAGTATTTT
. TRBJ1-6 TRBV7-3 15 TRBD1 CASSLTGTVNSPLHF TGTGCCAGCAGCCTCACCGGGACAGTTAATTCACCCCTCCACTTT
. TRBJ1-1 TRBV25-1 15 TRBD1 CASSDADRGYTEAFF TGTGCCAGCAGTGATGCCGACAGGGGATACACTGAAGCTTTCTTT
. TRBJ2-7 TRBV13 13 . CASSIGGKGEQYF TGTGCCAGCAGCATTGGGGGCAAGGGCGAGCAGTACTTC
. TRBJ1-1 TRBV24-1 14 . CATSSGGKNTEAFF TGTGCCACCAGTTCGGGGGGGAAAAACACTGAAGCTTTCTTT
. TRBJ2-3 TRBV9 15 TRBD1 CASSVGGTGLDTQYF TGTGCCAGCAGCGTAGGAGGGACAGGGCTTGATACGCAGTATTTT
. TRBJ2-7 TRBV7-2 16 TRBD1 CASSYGRDRGYYEQYF TGTGCCAGCAGCTACGGCCGGGACAGGGGGTACTACGAGCAGTACTTC
. TRBJ1-5 TRBV12-3/TRBV12-4 13 TRBD1 CASSQGGGQPQHF TGTGCCAGCAGTCAGGGGGGGGGTCAGCCCCAGCATTTT
. TRBJ1-2 TRBV7-9 12 . CASSSRGYGYTF TGTGCCAGCAGCTCCCGGGGCTACGGCTACACCTTC
few TRBJ1-4 TRBV15 15 . CATSRDSGSNEKLFF TGTGCCACCAGCAGAGATAGTGGGTCTAATGAAAAACTGTTTTTT
. TRBJ1-2 TRBV25-1 14 . CASSESSFYYGYTF TGTGCCAGCAGTGAAAGTAGCTTTTACTATGGCTACACCTTC
. TRBJ1-5 TRBV19 13 . CASSARGGQPQHF TGTGCCAGTAGCGCCAGGGGTGGGCAGCCCCAGCATTTT
. TRBJ1-3 TRBV3-1/TRBV3-2 15 TRBD1 CASSPQGGYGNTIYF TGTGCCAGCAGCCCACAGGGGGGATATGGAAACACCATATATTTT
. TRBJ1-5 TRBV7-6 16 . CASSPNAGFSNQPQHF TGTGCCAGCAGCCCCAACGCGGGTTTCAGCAATCAGCCCCAGCATTTT
few TRBJ1-3 TRBV7-2 14 . CASSTGRSGNTIYF TGTGCCAGCAGCACGGGACGCTCTGGAAACACCATATATTTT
. TRBJ1-1 TRBV18 15 . CASSPSSPLNTEAFF TGTGCCAGCTCACCATCGAGCCCCTTAAACACTGAAGCTTTCTTT
. TRBJ1-1 TRBV5-4 14 TRBD1 CASSRDRGNTEAFF TGTGCCAGCAGCCGGGACAGGGGGAACACTGAAGCTTTCTTT
. TRBJ1-2 TRBV7-2 13 . CASSLDGIYGYTF TGTGCCAGCAGCTTAGACGGCATCTATGGCTACACCTTC
few TRBJ2-2 TRBV7-8 17 TRBD2 CASSPRTSGTYTGELFF TGTGCCAGCAGCCCTCGGACTAGCGGGACCTACACCGGGGAGCTGTTTTTT
. TRBJ1-2 TRBV20-1 15 . CSASQFSPIGYGYTF TGCAGTGCTAGTCAATTCTCACCCATTGGCTATGGCTACACCTTC
once TRBJ2-7 TRBV15 16 . CATSRGGAREGYEQYF TGTGCCACCAGCAGAGGGGGAGCCCGGGAAGGCTACGAGCAGTACTTC
. TRBJ1-3 TRBV7-6 15 . CASSLVEGSGNTIYF TGTGCCAGCAGCTTAGTTGAGGGCTCTGGAAACACCATATATTTT
. TRBJ1-2 TRBV11-2 13 TRBD1 CASSFIGGDGYTF TGTGCCAGCAGCTTCATAGGGGGCGATGGCTACACCTTC
. TRBJ2-7 TRBV19 18 TRBD1 CASSIATGDLLSTTVQYF TGTGCCAGTAGTATAGCGACAGGGGACCTACTCTCTACGACGGTGCAGTACTTC
once TRBJ2-2 TRBV18 14 . CASSPTTPGGELFF TGTGCCAGCTCACCCACTACTCCTGGCGGGGAGCTGTTTTTT
. TRBJ1-4 TRBV2 13 TRBD1 CASNRGLNEKLFF TGTGCCAGCAACAGGGGACTAAATGAAAAACTGTTTTTT
. TRBJ2-5 TRBV11-1 13 . CASSPSVGETQYF TGTGCCAGCAGCCCCAGTGTGGGAGAGACCCAGTACTTC
. TRBJ1-2 TRBV7-2 14 . CASSYRDRRSGYTF TGTGCCAGCAGCTACCGGGACCGAAGGAGTGGCTACACCTTC
. TRBJ1-2 TRBV7-2 13 . CASSLGGFEGYTF TGTGCCAGCAGCTTAGGAGGGTTTGAGGGCTACACCTTC
. TRBJ2-1 TRBV10-2 15 TRBD2 CASSGRTSGGAPNFF TGCGCCAGCAGTGGACGGACTAGCGGGGGGGCCCCCAATTTCTTC
. TRBJ1-1 TRBV7-3 13 . CASSLSMNTEAFF TGTGCCAGCAGCTTATCTATGAACACTGAAGCTTTCTTT
. TRBJ1-1 TRBV6-5 15 . CASSYSSQLNTEAFF TGTGCCAGCAGTTACTCGAGCCAGCTGAACACTGAAGCTTTCTTT
. TRBJ1-4 TRBV6-6 14 . CASSYPAPNEKLFF TGTGCCAGCAGTTACCCGGCCCCTAATGAAAAACTGTTTTTT
. TRBJ2-1 TRBV5-6 15 . CASSVGQSRPNEQFF TGTGCCAGCAGCGTGGGCCAAAGCCGCCCTAATGAGCAGTTCTTC
. TRBJ1-5 TRBV12-3/TRBV12-4 13 . CASRARVWEPQHF TGTGCCAGCAGAGCCAGGGTTTGGGAGCCCCAGCATTTT
once TRBJ2-3 TRBV6-5 15 TRBD1 CASSYSTGQADTQYF TGTGCCAGCAGTTACTCGACGGGACAGGCAGATACGCAGTATTTT
few TRBJ1-1 TRBV4-2 14 . CASSLGRLNTEAFF TGTGCCAGCAGCCTCGGACGGCTGAACACTGAAGCTTTCTTT
. TRBJ2-1 TRBV7-9 14 . CASSLPQGIDEQFF TGTGCCAGCAGCTTACCTCAGGGTATCGATGAGCAGTTCTTC